This record covers a single T cell receptor (beta chain). The antigen is unknown. These data belong to a study of radiation and T cells in renal cell carcinoma. Study-level findings and limits: Baseline intratumoral clonotype presence is unknown without pretreatment biopsies.

Time point: baseline pretreatment blood. Sample treatment: 15 Gy SBRT to primary tumor, nephrectomy 4 weeks later. Generated by immunoSEQ multiplex PCR, the TCRdb table keeps only in-frame clones and is missing some. The table records some 150,000 clones, approximately 82% of them present only once. Germline values: CDR1 SGHTA, CDR2 FQGNSA. V was clipped by 5 bases and J by 6 bases, with 14 bases between them. There are 14 residues in the CDR3. This specimen consisted of blood, obtained from a patient whose treatment included radiotherapy and nephrectomy. V and J are TRBV7-2 and TRBJ1-5; no clear D gene. The receptor's source is a woman between 45 and 65 years old with renal cell carcinoma. DNA for the CDR3: TGTGCCAGCAGCCCCGGTTCAGCGGGTCAGCCCCAGCATTTT. Protein product: CASSPGSAGQPQHF.